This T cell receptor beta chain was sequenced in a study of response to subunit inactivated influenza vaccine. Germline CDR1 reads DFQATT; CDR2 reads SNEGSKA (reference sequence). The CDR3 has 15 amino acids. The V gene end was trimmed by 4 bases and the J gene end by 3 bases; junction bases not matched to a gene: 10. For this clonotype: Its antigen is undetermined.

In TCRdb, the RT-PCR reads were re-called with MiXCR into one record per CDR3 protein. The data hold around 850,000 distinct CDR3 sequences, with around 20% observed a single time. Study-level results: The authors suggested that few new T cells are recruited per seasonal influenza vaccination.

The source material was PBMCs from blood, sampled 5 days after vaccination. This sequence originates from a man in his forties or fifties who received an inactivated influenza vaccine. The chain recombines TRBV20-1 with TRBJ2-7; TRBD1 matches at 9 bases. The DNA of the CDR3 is TGCAGTGCTATCAGTCCGGGACAGGGTCACTACGAGCAGTACTTC. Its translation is CSAISPGQGHYEQYF.